This T cell receptor beta chain was obtained from a study of control samples from healthy donors and cancer patients (dated by TCRdb to 2020 to 2021). To prepare the library, the immunoSEQ multiplex PCR assay was applied. The clones in this table, taken by TCRdb from immuneACCESS, are in-frame only. Not every clone is retained; where verified, under half of the shortfall comes from an unresolved V gene, and the cause of the rest is unknown. Within this sample are approximately 150,000 clones, with 93% of them counted one time only. The ten largest account for around 5.4% of the sample. There are 17 amino acids in the CDR3, from cysteine to phenylalanine inclusive. The only DNA kept is the CDR3, 51 bases in frame from the first base. Relative to germline, V is 6 bases shorter and J is 1 base shorter, with 22 bases between their ends. The germline V gene (reference sequence) supplies CDR1 PRHDT and CDR2 FYEKMQ.

In the case of this clone: The specificity of this receptor is unknown. Base qualities are not provided; no much larger clone lies one nucleotide away.

This clonotype originated in a young man in good health. The chain is made from TRBV13 and TRBJ2-7, with an unclear D gene assignment. Sequencing was carried out using blood. The CDR3 in this case is CASRSRGGAPASYEQYF. The sequenced DNA is TGTGCCAGCAGATCTCGCGGCGGAGCGCCGGCGTCCTACGAGCAGTACTTC. Reference TRBV13 and TRBJ2-7 genes cover what lies past the CDR3, so the full variable domain is AAGVIQSPRHLIKEKRETATLKCYPIPRHDTVYWYQQGPGQDPQFLISFYEKMQSDKGSIPDRFSAQQFSDYHSELNMSSLELGDSALYFCASRSRGGAPASYEQYFGPGTRLTVT.